A single sample is the source of the 27 T cell receptor beta chains below, sequenced in a study of OX40 agonist ivuxolimab in advanced cancers. Data came from immunoSEQ multiplex PCR; TCRdb stores just in-frame clones and leaves some out. The profile shows around 76,000 clones, 86% of them singletons. The sample in question was CD4+ or CD8+ T cells sorted from blood, obtained in a trial of the OX40 agonist ivuxolimab. The receptors here all came from an adult with an advanced solid tumor such as melanoma, head and neck, liver or kidney cancer.

V gene TRBV2 combines with J gene TRBJ1-5; D not resolved. There are 11 residues in the CDR3. V was cut by 4 bases and J by 5 bases, with 3 bases left in between. From germline, CDR1 is SNHLY and CDR2 FYNNEI. This CDR3 reads CASSGDQPQHF. CDR3 coding DNA: TGTGCCAGCAGTGGGGATCAGCCCCAGCATTTT.

The chain has TRBV5-1 and TRBJ1-1; 8 bases align to TRBD1. The V gene end was trimmed by 1 base and the J gene end by 4 bases; junction bases not matched to a gene: 6. Germline loops: CDR1 SGHRS, CDR2 YFSETQ. CDR3 length equals 15 residues. CDR3 nucleotides: TGCGCCAGCAGCTTGACGGGACAGGCGAGCACTGAAGCTTTCTTT. Its translation: CASSLTGQASTEAFF.

The chain couples TRBV18 to TRBJ2-5, with D possibly matching TRBD1 (6 bases). Trimming took off 5 bases at V and 5 bases at J, with 18 bases between the two ends. Germline V gene lookup returns CDR1 KGHSH and CDR2 LQKENI. This CDR3 is 15 amino acids long. The CDR3 is CASSSRDKEGETQYF. CDR3 coding DNA: TGTGCCAGCTCATCCCGGGACAAAGAGGGTGAGACCCAGTACTTC.

This clone has a single count. V gene TRBV6-8 combines with J gene TRBJ1-2; possibly TRBD1 for D (6 bases). The CDR3 extends over 14 amino acids. The V end was cut by 5 bases, the J end by 5 bases, with 15 bases between. Germline CDR1 reads MNHGY; CDR2 reads SAAAGT. CDR3 amino acids: CASSPGASLYGYTF. The CDR3 DNA follows: TGTGCCAGCAGTCCAGGGGCCAGCTTATATGGCTACACCTTC.

The genes are TRBV28 and TRBJ2-4, with D perhaps matching TRBD1 or TRBD2 (5 bases each). The CDR3 has 15 amino acids. The germline V gene has CDR1 MDHEN and CDR2 SYDVKM. Trimming cost V 5 bases and J 3 bases, with 14 bases left between them. CDR3 residues: CASSHSQGDKNIQYF. The CDR3 coding sequence is TGTGCCAGCAGTCACTCTCAGGGAGACAAAAACATTCAGTACTTC.

The J gene is TRBJ2-2, the V gene TRBV28; 11 bases agree with TRBD2. CDR1 MDHEN and CDR2 SYDVKM come from the germline V gene. CDR3 size: 15 residues. V was pared by 6 bases and J by 7 bases, with 7 bases of the junction left unmatched. This chain's CDR3 is CASRILAGGGGELFF. The DNA of the CDR3 is TGTGCCAGCAGAATTCTAGCGGGGGGTGGCGGGGAGCTGTTTTTT.

The sample holds one count of this clone. The chain couples TRBV7-9 to TRBJ1-3, with D maybe TRBD1 (5 bases). Trimming removed 7 bases from V and 2 bases from J, with 12 bases in between. The CDR3 is made up of 14 amino acids. Germline V gene lookup returns CDR1 SEHNR and CDR2 FQNEAQ (reference sequence). CDR3 residues: CASILGGPGNTIYF. In DNA form, the CDR3 reads TGTGCCAGCATCCTCGGGGGTCCTGGAAACACCATATATTTT.

This clone was found once. The rearrangement uses TRBV18 and TRBJ2-7; 8 positions agree with TRBD1. V lost 4 bases to trimming and J lost 0 bases; unmatched junction nucleotides: 2. Germline CDR1 and CDR2: KGHSH and LQKENI. The CDR3 has 14 residues. CDR3 DNA sequence: TGTGCCAGCTCACAGGACAGGGCCTCCTACGAGCAGTACTTC. Translated: CASSQDRASYEQYF.

This chain joins TRBV4-3 and TRBJ2-7; D not certain. V was shortened by 0 bases and J by 2 bases, with 8 bases between the two germline ends. The CDR3 runs 14 residues. CDR1 and CDR2 (germline): LGHNA, YSLEER. For the CDR3, the DNA is TGCGCCAGCAGCCAAGAGTTACGGACCTACGAGCAGTACTTC. Its protein is CASSQELRTYEQYF.

The CDR3 sequence: CASSAQDWPPEQFF. The DNA of the CDR3 is TGTGCCAGCAGTGCCCAAGACTGGCCGCCCGAGCAGTTCTTC. This chain links TRBV25-1 with TRBJ2-1; unclear D gene. The CDR3 is made up of 14 amino acids. The V gene's germline CDR1 is MGHDK and CDR2 SYGVNS. V was trimmed by 4 bases and J by 10 bases, leaving 17 bases between them.

The chain joins TRBV2 to TRBJ1-1; 8 nucleotides line up with TRBD1. The V and J ends lost 1 base and 1 base, in that order; junction bases with no gene match: 2. The germline gives CDR1 SNHLY, CDR2 FYNNEI. The CDR3 contains 15 residues. The CDR3 DNA reads as TGTGCCAGCAGTGAAGTGGGACAGGCGAACACTGAAGCTTTCTTT. Translating it yields CASSEVGQANTEAFF.

Note on this clone: In the same sample, other DNA sequences code for this CDR3. The chain recombines TRBV27 with TRBJ2-5; the D gene is possibly TRBD2 (5 bases). The germline V gene encodes CDR1 MNHEY and CDR2 SMNVEV (reference sequence). The CDR3 length is 12 residues. The germline V and J ends were trimmed by 5 bases and 5 bases, with 9 bases remaining between them. In nucleotides, the CDR3 is TGTGCCAGCAGTCCTTCGGGGGAGACCCAGTACTTC. Translated, it gives CASSPSGETQYF.

Remarks on this clone: The sample has other DNA sequences that encode this CDR3 too. This chain uses TRBV6-5 with TRBJ2-1; D may be TRBD1 or TRBD2 (5 bases each). V gave up 10 bases and J gave up 1 base, with 14 bases separating them. Per germline, CDR1 MNHEY and CDR2 SVGAGI. The CDR3 extends over 14 amino acids. CDR3 amino acids: CATTGTSSYNEQFF. The CDR3 nucleotides are TGTGCCACCACCGGGACCTCTTCCTACAATGAGCAGTTCTTC.

In this sample, this clone turned up once. The V call is TRBV7-9, the J call TRBJ1-1, with D possibly TRBD1 on 6 matching bases. Germline lookup yields CDR1 SEHNR and CDR2 FQNEAQ (reference sequence). This CDR3 spans 13 amino acids. V was cut by 5 bases and J by 4 bases, with 11 bases left in between. The CDR3 DNA is TGTGCCAGCAGCGACCAGGGGCCCACTGAAGCTTTCTTT. Amino acids: CASSDQGPTEAFF.

The chain recombines TRBV11-3 with TRBJ2-2; D is possibly TRBD2 (5 bases). V was clipped by 5 bases and J by 3 bases, with 13 bases between them. This CDR3 has 15 residues. The germline CDR1 and CDR2 sequences are SGHNT and YENEEA. CDR3 sequence (DNA): TGTGCCAGCAGCCTACGGGGTGAGGACACCGGGGAGCTGTTTTTT. Protein: CASSLRGEDTGELFF.

This clone was detected a few times. V and J are TRBV6-5 and TRBJ2-7; D remains unclear. The CDR3 consists of 13 residues. Trimming pared 4 bases from V and 2 bases from J, leaving 9 bases between. Germline CDR1 is MNHEY and CDR2 is SVGAGI. CDR3 DNA sequence: TGTGCCAGCAGTTTGTTTAGGGCCTACGAGCAGTACTTC. It encodes CASSLFRAYEQYF.

The chain recombines TRBV6-5 with TRBJ2-7; the D call may be TRBD1 or TRBD2 (5 bases each). The CDR3 consists of 15 residues. The V gene's germline CDR1 is MNHEY and CDR2 SVGAGI. The V gene lost 2 bases and the J gene lost 2 bases, with 13 bases spanning the gap. CDR3 amino acids: CASSYGRWGTYEQYF. For the CDR3, the DNA is TGTGCCAGCAGTTACGGCCGGTGGGGGACCTACGAGCAGTACTTC.

The V gene is TRBV2, the J gene TRBJ1-5, with 7 bases matching TRBD1. This CDR3 spans 13 amino acids. CDR1 and CDR2 (germline): SNHLY, FYNNEI. V gave up 7 bases and J gave up 4 bases; unmatched junction bases: 4. The CDR3 region is CASTGTANQPQHF. CDR3 nucleotides: TGTGCCAGCACAGGGACAGCTAATCAGCCCCAGCATTTT.

The chain links TRBV2 to TRBJ1-3; D is perhaps TRBD1 (6 bases). The ends were cut back, 6 bases at V and 0 bases at J, with 15 bases in the middle. CDR3 length: 16 amino acids. CDR1 and CDR2 from the germline V gene are SNHLY and FYNNEI. The CDR3: CASRRGGQSSGNTIYF. The CDR3 region has the DNA TGTGCCAGCAGGAGGGGCGGACAGAGCTCTGGAAACACCATATATTTT.

The chain has TRBV6-5 and TRBJ1-3, with D perhaps matching TRBD1 (5 bases). The germline V and J ends were trimmed by 0 bases and 1 base, with 10 bases remaining between them. This CDR3 is 16 amino acids long. Germline CDR1 reads MNHEY; CDR2 reads SVGAGI. The CDR3 sequence: CASSYSKRGSGNTIYF. For the CDR3, the DNA is TGTGCCAGCAGTTACTCGAAAAGGGGTTCTGGAAACACCATATATTTT.

This chain connects TRBV6-5 to TRBJ1-4, with a possible D match to TRBD1 (5 bases). V dropped 6 bases and J dropped 7 bases, with 15 bases sitting between them. The germline V gene has CDR1 MNHEY and CDR2 SVGAGI. The CDR3 covers 14 residues. The CDR3 region is CASRRGGISEKLFF. The CDR3 DNA reads TGTGCCAGCAGGCGGGGGGGAATTAGTGAAAAACTGTTTTTT.

The chain couples TRBV5-8 to TRBJ1-6; the D is unclear. Germline V gene sequence: CDR1 SGHTS, CDR2 YDEGEE. The CDR3 sequence is 12 residues long. V was pared by 6 bases and J by 7 bases, with 8 bases between. The CDR3: CASNRVNSPLHF. Here the CDR3 DNA reads TGTGCCAGCAATCGGGTGAATTCACCCCTCCACTTT.

In this sample, this clone turned up once. The chain has TRBV5-1 and TRBJ2-7, with a tentative D call TRBD1 (7 bases). The CDR3 has 14 amino acids. Germline CDR1 and CDR2: SGHRS and YFSETQ. Trimming pared 4 bases from V and 3 bases from J, leaving 14 bases between. As DNA, the CDR3 is TGCGCCAGCAGCAGCTCCCAGGGGGGCTACGAGCAGTACTTC. As protein: CASSSSQGGYEQYF.

The chain uses TRBV11-3 and TRBJ1-1; D unclear. CDR1 and CDR2 from the germline V gene are SGHNT and YENEEA. Trimming cost V 5 bases and J 4 bases, with 11 bases left between them. The length of the CDR3 is 13 residues. This CDR3 is CASSHKRSTEAFF. CDR3 DNA: TGTGCCAGCAGCCATAAACGTAGCACTGAAGCTTTCTTT.

The chain combines TRBV28 with TRBJ2-1; TRBD2 matches at 8 bases. Germline trimming cut 6 bases from V and 5 bases from J; bases unmatched to any gene: 9. Germline CDR1 and CDR2: MDHEN and SYDVKM. The CDR3 contains 15 residues. The CDR3 DNA reads TGTGCCAGCAGGTCTTCAGCGGGAGTTGACAATGAGCAGTTCTTC. Amino acid sequence: CASRSSAGVDNEQFF.

This chain links TRBV7-9 with TRBJ1-1; D unclear. The CDR3 covers 14 residues. V lost 2 bases and J lost 4, with 11 bases in between. CDR1 and CDR2 (germline): SEHNR, FQNEAQ (reference sequence). The CDR3 is CASSLLMPVTEAFF. The CDR3 DNA sequence: TGTGCCAGCAGCTTACTGATGCCCGTCACTGAAGCTTTCTTT.

V is TRBV5-1 and J is TRBJ2-3; D is perhaps TRBD2 (5 bases). V lost 5 bases and J lost 6, with 13 bases in between. The CDR3 has 13 amino acids. CDR1 is SGHRS, CDR2 YFSETQ, per germline. This CDR3 is CASREESPDTQYF. The CDR3 DNA reads TGCGCCAGCAGGGAGGAAAGCCCCGATACGCAGTATTTT.